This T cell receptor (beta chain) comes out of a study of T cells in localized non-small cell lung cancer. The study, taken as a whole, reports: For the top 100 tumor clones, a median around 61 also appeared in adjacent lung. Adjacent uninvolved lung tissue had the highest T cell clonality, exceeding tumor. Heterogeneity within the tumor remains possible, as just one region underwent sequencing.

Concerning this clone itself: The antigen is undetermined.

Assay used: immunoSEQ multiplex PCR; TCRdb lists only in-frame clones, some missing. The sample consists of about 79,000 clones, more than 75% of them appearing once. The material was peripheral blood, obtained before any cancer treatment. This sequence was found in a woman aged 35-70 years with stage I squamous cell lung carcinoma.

CDR3: CASSPPTGRTQHF. As DNA, the CDR3 is TGTGCCAGCTCACCACCGACCGGTAGGACCCAGCATTTT. The J gene is TRBJ1-5, the V gene TRBV18; no clear D gene. This CDR3 region has 13 residues. The ends were cut back, 0 bases at V and 11 bases at J, with 11 bases in the middle. The germline V gene has CDR1 KGHSH and CDR2 LQKENI.